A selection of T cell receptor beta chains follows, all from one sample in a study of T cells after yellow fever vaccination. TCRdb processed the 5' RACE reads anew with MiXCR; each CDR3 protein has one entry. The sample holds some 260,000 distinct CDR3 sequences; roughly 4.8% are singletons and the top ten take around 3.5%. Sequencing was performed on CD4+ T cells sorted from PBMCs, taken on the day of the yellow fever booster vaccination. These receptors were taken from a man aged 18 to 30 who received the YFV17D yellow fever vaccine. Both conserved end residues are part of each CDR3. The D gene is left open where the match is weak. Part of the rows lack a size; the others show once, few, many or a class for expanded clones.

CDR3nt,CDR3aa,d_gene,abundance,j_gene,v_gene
TGCGCCAGCAGCCGGACGAGCGGGAACACTGAAGCTTTCTTT,CASSRTSGNTEAFF,NA,NA,TRBJ1-1,TRBV5-1
TGTGCCAGCAGCCCGACCTCAACGATCTCACCCCTCCACTTT,CASSPTSTISPLHF,NA,NA,TRBJ1-6,TRBV7-9
TGTGCCAGCAGCCCCGGACGGTATGAGCAGTTCTTC,CASSPGRYEQFF,NA,many,TRBJ2-1,TRBV5-6
TGTGCCTCACAGGGTGGGGACTACGAGCAGTACTTC,CASQGGDYEQYF,NA,NA,TRBJ2-7,TRBV30
TGTGCCAGCAGCGTAGGGGGGGCCCAAGAGACCCAGTACTTC,CASSVGGAQETQYF,NA,once,TRBJ2-5,TRBV9
TGCAGCGCGCAAACAGGAATCGCTGAAGCTTTCTTT,CSAQTGIAEAFF,NA,many,TRBJ1-1,TRBV29-1
TGTGCCAGCAGTTTATCCAAGACAGGACCCACTGCCAAAAACATTCAGTACTTC,CASSLSKTGPTAKNIQYF,NA,NA,TRBJ2-4,TRBV12-3/TRBV12-4
TGTGCCATCAGTGAGTCGAGGGGCACGGTAGAGACCCAGTACTTC,CAISESRGTVETQYF,NA,many,TRBJ2-5,TRBV10-3
TGTGCCAGCAGTTACGGGCATGGTAGACTCCAGTTCTTC,CASSYGHGRLQFF,NA,many,TRBJ2-1,TRBV6-5
TGCAGTGCTAGAGATCAGGGGGGCATAACAAATGAGCAGTTCTTC,CSARDQGGITNEQFF,NA,few,TRBJ2-1,TRBV20-1
TGTGCCAGTATTGAAGGGAACACCGGGGAGCTGTTTTTT,CASIEGNTGELFF,NA,few,TRBJ2-2,TRBV19
TGCGCCAGCAGGGGAGGACCTCCACGACAAGAGACCCAGTACTTC,CASRGGPPRQETQYF,NA,NA,TRBJ2-5,TRBV5-1
TGTGCCAGCAGTAACCTAGCCAGCGGGGCCGGGGAGCTGTTTTTT,CASSNLASGAGELFF,TRBD2,many,TRBJ2-2,TRBV6-6
TGTGCCAGCAGGTCGGGCCGTACGGGGGGCTCAGATACGCAGTATTTT,CASRSGRTGGSDTQYF,NA,NA,TRBJ2-3,TRBV6-2/TRBV6-3
TGTGCCAGCAGCATGACAGGGGGCGATCAGCCCCAGCATTTT,CASSMTGGDQPQHF,TRBD1,many,TRBJ1-5,TRBV7-2
TGTGCCAGCAGCCCCGGGACAGGGGCCCCCGGGGAGCTGTTTTTT,CASSPGTGAPGELFF,TRBD1,few,TRBJ2-2,TRBV7-2
TGCGCCAGCAGCCCTGGGACAGGGGGAACTGAAGCTTTCTTT,CASSPGTGGTEAFF,TRBD1,many,TRBJ1-1,TRBV7-3
TGTGCCAGTAGTATGCTCGAGGGACTCCTAGCCAAAAACATTCAGTACTTC,CASSMLEGLLAKNIQYF,NA,NA,TRBJ2-4,TRBV19
TGTGCCAGCAGCTTGGATCAGGGGACGGAGACCCAGTACTTC,CASSLDQGTETQYF,NA,NA,TRBJ2-5,TRBV5-4
TGTGCCAGCAGCTTAATGGCAGACAATGAGCAGTTCTTC,CASSLMADNEQFF,NA,NA,TRBJ2-1,TRBV7-6
TGCGCCAGCAGCCAGTACAGGGGACAAGAGACCCAGTACTTC,CASSQYRGQETQYF,TRBD1,NA,TRBJ2-5,TRBV5-1
TGCAGTGCTAAACCAACTAGCAATCAGCCCCAGCATTTT,CSAKPTSNQPQHF,NA,few,TRBJ1-5,TRBV20-1
TGTGCCAGCAGCTTCCGGGGGGGGGCCCTGAATACGCAGTATTTT,CASSFRGGALNTQYF,TRBD2,NA,TRBJ2-3,TRBV7-2
TGTGCCAGCAGTTACCCCATACTAGCGGGTAGCTCCTACGAGCAGTACTTC,CASSYPILAGSSYEQYF,TRBD2,few,TRBJ2-7,TRBV6-2/TRBV6-3
TGTGCCAGCACCCCTCGCGGGGCTATCAATGAGCAGTTCTTC,CASTPRGAINEQFF,NA,NA,TRBJ2-1,TRBV7-9
TGCAGTGCCGCCAGCGGGACTAGCACAGATACGCAGTATTTT,CSAASGTSTDTQYF,TRBD2,few,TRBJ2-3,TRBV20-1
TGTGCCAGCAGGCAGGAGGGCAGGGGGTACGCTGAAGCTTTCTTT,CASRQEGRGYAEAFF,TRBD1,many,TRBJ1-1,TRBV11-2
TGCGCCAGCAGCCAAGGGCTCTATGGCTACACCTTC,CASSQGLYGYTF,NA,few,TRBJ1-2,TRBV4-3
TGCAGTGCTAGACAGGACAGAGGGGCAGCTTTCTTT,CSARQDRGAAFF,NA,few,TRBJ1-1,TRBV20-1
TGTGCCAGCCGAGTTACCGGGACAGGGGGACTTTCAACTGAAGCTTTCTTT,CASRVTGTGGLSTEAFF,TRBD1,many,TRBJ1-1,TRBV28
TGTGCCAGCAGCTTAGGGGCGTTCAGGGGGCTGGTCGGGTCGAACACCGGGGAGCTGTTTTTT,CASSLGAFRGLVGSNTGELFF,TRBD1,NA,TRBJ2-2,TRBV7-2
TGCGCCAGCAGCCCCCGACAGAGCATGAACACTGAAGCTTTCTTT,CASSPRQSMNTEAFF,NA,many,TRBJ1-1,TRBV5-1
TGTGCCAGTCAAAGGGGCGGCGGGGAAGAGACCCAGTACTTC,CASQRGGGEETQYF,NA,NA,TRBJ2-5,TRBV27
TGTGCCAGCAGTTTATCGCGCTCCTACAATGAGCAGTTCTTC,CASSLSRSYNEQFF,NA,NA,TRBJ2-1,TRBV27
TGTGCCAGCAGCTCGGCAGCGGGGGGAAACACAGATACGCAGTATTTT,CASSSAAGGNTDTQYF,TRBD2,NA,TRBJ2-3,TRBV5-4
TGTGCCAGCAGCCCCTTTGGGGGGGGGACAGATACGCAGTATTTT,CASSPFGGGTDTQYF,TRBD2,few,TRBJ2-3,TRBV7-3
TGCAGTGCTAGAGCAGGGACAGCTAACACTGAAGCTTTCTTT,CSARAGTANTEAFF,TRBD1,many,TRBJ1-1,TRBV20-1
TGTGCCAGCAGTTACTCGGGGGCGTCTAACTATGGCTACACCTTC,CASSYSGASNYGYTF,NA,few,TRBJ1-2,TRBV6-5
TGTGCCAGCACGATGGGTGGGCTAGCGGTCGATGAGCAGTTCTTC,CASTMGGLAVDEQFF,TRBD2,few,TRBJ2-1,TRBV6-2/TRBV6-3
TGCAGTGCTAGGAATTCGGGGAACACCGGGGAGCTGTTTTTT,CSARNSGNTGELFF,NA,many,TRBJ2-2,TRBV20-1
TGTGCCAGCAGTCGAGAAGCGGGGGACCACACAGATACGCAGTATTTT,CASSREAGDHTDTQYF,TRBD2,many,TRBJ2-3,TRBV9
TGTGCCAGCAGTTTCGGCAGGGAAAAGGGAATTTTT,CASSFGREKGIF,NA,NA,TRBJ1-4,TRBV6-6
TGTGCCAGCACCCCCTGGGCCACAGGGGAGACCCAGTACTTC,CASTPWATGETQYF,NA,many,TRBJ2-5,TRBV12-3/TRBV12-4
TGTGCCAGCTCACCAGTATTGGACGGGCACTCTGGAAACACCATATATTTT,CASSPVLDGHSGNTIYF,NA,few,TRBJ1-3,TRBV18
TGTGCCAGCAGTTTAACGTCCGGGACTGAAGCTTTCTTT,CASSLTSGTEAFF,NA,NA,TRBJ1-1,TRBV12-3/TRBV12-4
TGTGCCAGCAGTCCTAGCGGGGGGGAAGCCGGGGAGCTGTTTTTT,CASSPSGGEAGELFF,TRBD2,few,TRBJ2-2,TRBV28
TGCAGTGCCCCCGAGGGGACCCAGTACTTC,CSAPEGTQYF,NA,NA,TRBJ2-5,TRBV20-1
TGTGCCAGCAGCTTGGGGACTTCCACCGCAGATACGCAGTATTTT,CASSLGTSTADTQYF,NA,few,TRBJ2-3,TRBV7-2
TGTGCCAGCAGCCCCAGGGCGAATGAAAAACTGTTTTTT,CASSPRANEKLFF,NA,few,TRBJ1-4,TRBV7-9
TGTGCCAGCTCTAGACTAGCGGGGGGCGCAGATACGCAGTATTTT,CASSRLAGGADTQYF,TRBD2,few,TRBJ2-3,TRBV5-6
TGTGCCAGCAGCTTAACGGGGGGTGACTATGGCTACACCTTC,CASSLTGGDYGYTF,NA,many,TRBJ1-2,TRBV7-3
TGCGCCAGCAGCTACACGGAGTCGGCCGGGACCCAGTACTTC,CASSYTESAGTQYF,NA,NA,TRBJ2-5,TRBV5-1
TGTGCCAGCAGAAATGGGGAATATAGCAATCAGCCCCAGCATTTT,CASRNGEYSNQPQHF,NA,few,TRBJ1-5,TRBV6-6
TGCAGTGCTAGCGGGAGTATTTACAATGAGCAGTTCTTC,CSASGSIYNEQFF,NA,many,TRBJ2-1,TRBV20-1
TGCAGTGCTATCGTCCAAGCGGGGTCAGATACGCAGTATTTT,CSAIVQAGSDTQYF,TRBD2,many,TRBJ2-3,TRBV20-1
TGTGCCAGCAGCTCGACAGGGGGCGCGGCGAACGAAAAACTGTTTTTT,CASSSTGGAANEKLFF,TRBD1,many,TRBJ1-4,TRBV7-9
TGCGCCAGCAGCGCCCTTGGCCTCGGGGCCAACGTCCTGACTTTC,CASSALGLGANVLTF,NA,NA,TRBJ2-6,TRBV4-1
TGTGCCAGCAGCGTCCTCTCAGGAACAGATACGCAGTATTTT,CASSVLSGTDTQYF,NA,NA,TRBJ2-3,TRBV9
TGTGCCACCAGTGAGGGGGCGCGGGAGACCCAGTACTTC,CATSEGARETQYF,NA,many,TRBJ2-5,TRBV24-1